Shown below are 5 T cell receptor beta chains from a single sample sequenced in a study of neurological immune-mediated disorders. MiXCR was run by TCRdb on the 5' RACE reads, yielding one entry per CDR3 protein. The table lists fewer than 20,000 distinct CDR3 sequences, approximately 14% of them singletons. What was sequenced was PBMCs. The receptors stem from a man aged 55-75 years with HTLV-1-associated myelopathy (HAM/TSP).

In the case of this clonotype: Given a much more abundant clone one base away, this may be a read error. This rearrangement joins TRBV6-1 to TRBJ2-5; D may be TRBD1 (6 bases). Looked up from germline, CDR1 is MNHNS and CDR2 is SASEGT. The CDR3 has 12 residues. The CDR3 sequence: CASSAQGETRYF. DNA of the CDR3: TGTGCCAGCAGTGCACAGGGAGAGACCCGGTACTTC.

This clonotype was picked up many times. CDR3 amino acids: CASSFSGKVGYEQYF. The DNA for the CDR3 is TGCGCCAGCAGCTTTTCGGGTAAGGTGGGGTACGAGCAGTACTTC. The chain couples TRBV5-1 to TRBJ2-7, with D hard to call. V was shortened by 2 bases and J by 4 bases, with 16 bases between the two germline ends. The CDR3 totals 15 residues. Germline CDR1 and CDR2: SGHRS and YFSETQ.

The genes are TRBV20-1 and TRBJ1-2, with D tentatively TRBD1 (5 bases). V gave up 6 bases and J gave up 4 bases, with 12 bases separating them. CDR1 and CDR2 from the germline V gene are DFQATT and SNEGSKA (reference sequence). CDR3 length: 12 residues. The CDR3 coding sequence is TGCAGTGCCTCGGGGGGGGGCTATGGCTACACCTTC. Translating gives CSASGGGYGYTF.

This clonotype showed up many times. The J gene is TRBJ1-3, the V gene TRBV3-1; TRBD1 is a possible D gene (6 bases). CDR1 is LGHDT and CDR2 is YNNKEL in the germline V gene (reference sequence). V lost 6 bases and J 0 bases, leaving 9 bases between the germline ends. The CDR3 runs 14 residues. As DNA, the CDR3 is TGTGCCAGCAGAGCACAGGGCTCTGGAAACACCATATATTTT. Translated, it gives CASRAQGSGNTIYF.

This clonotype was observed a single time. The rearrangement uses TRBV15 and TRBJ1-1; D is ambiguous. Looked up from germline, CDR1 is LNHNV and CDR2 is YYDKDF (reference sequence). V lost 0 bases to trimming and J lost 1 base, with 6 bases between them. This CDR3 has 14 amino acids. CDR3 in DNA: TGTGCCACCAGCAGAGATCTAACGAACACTGAAGCTTTCTTT. Its translation is CATSRDLTNTEAFF.